A single sample gave rise to the 26 T cell receptor beta chains below, sequenced in a study of blood T cell repertoires in COVID-19. Method: immunoSEQ multiplex PCR; TCRdb's copy keeps in-frame clones and lacks some. The sample lists approximately 180,000 clones, approximately 81% occurring once. The sequenced material came from peripheral blood. The receptor set was obtained from a person aged 70 to 85 with COVID-19, enrolled during active disease.

The chain employs TRBV9 and TRBJ1-3; D remains ambiguous. This CDR3 comprises 17 residues. CDR1 SGDLS and CDR2 YYNGEE come from the germline V gene. The ends were cut back, 2 bases at V and 0 bases at J, with 15 bases in the middle. CDR3 nucleotides: TGTGCCAGCAGCGTCGCCTTAGGACTTAGCTCTGGAAACACCATATATTTT. This codes for CASSVALGLSSGNTIYF.

This rearrangement joins TRBV19 to TRBJ1-5; D gene ambiguous. This CDR3 comprises 14 residues. CDR1 is LNHDA, CDR2 SQIVND, per germline (reference sequence). Trimming shortened V by 8 bases and J by 3 bases, and 14 bases separated the two germline ends. CDR3 amino acids: CASPTGRDNQPQHF. The DNA for the CDR3 is TGTGCCAGTCCCACCGGACGGGACAATCAGCCCCAGCATTTT.

The sample holds one count of this clone. V gene TRBV5-6 combines with J gene TRBJ2-2; 12 bases agree with TRBD2. In germline, CDR1 is SGHDT, CDR2 YYEEEE. There are 17 residues in the CDR3. V lost 4 bases to trimming and J lost 8 bases; unmatched junction nucleotides: 12. The CDR3 sequence: CASSPPSSGGAHGELFF. In DNA form, the CDR3 reads TGTGCCAGCAGCCCACCCTCTAGCGGGGGGGCACATGGGGAGCTGTTTTTT.

The CDR3 nucleotides read TGTGCCAGCAGCTACCGGGACAGGGGACCCCTTAATGAAAAACTGTTTTTT. This gives the protein CASSYRDRGPLNEKLFF. The genes are TRBV11-2 and TRBJ1-4; 10 bases line up with TRBD1. The germline CDR1 and CDR2 sequences are SGHAT and FQNNGV. V was pared by 4 bases and J by 4 bases, with 9 bases of the junction left unmatched. This CDR3 has 17 amino acids.

The chain uses TRBV19 and TRBJ2-3; weak D call: TRBD2 (5 bases). Germline CDR1 is LNHDA and CDR2 is SQIVND (reference sequence). V lost 6 bases, J lost 4 bases, and 11 bases lay in between. This CDR3 is 13 amino acids long. Written as DNA, the CDR3 is TGTGCCAGTAGGATCAGCGGCTCAGATACGCAGTATTTT. Residues: CASRISGSDTQYF.

V usage is TRBV15 and J usage is TRBJ1-1, with D perhaps TRBD1 (6 bases). Trimming removed 3 bases at V and 3 bases at J, with 14 bases between. Germline CDR1 is LNHNV and CDR2 is YYDKDF (reference sequence). The CDR3 is made up of 15 amino acids. This CDR3 is CATSSRQDGDTEAFF. CDR3 DNA sequence: TGTGCCACCAGCAGCCGACAGGATGGGGACACTGAAGCTTTCTTT.

This rearrangement joins TRBV10-3 to TRBJ2-4; possible D gene TRBD1, 6 bases. Per the germline V gene, CDR1 is ENHRY and CDR2 is SYGVKD. Trimming left V 10 bases short and J 2 bases short, with 15 bases between. The CDR3 sequence is 14 residues long. This chain's CDR3 is CATGEGGPKNIQYF. CDR3 bases: TGTGCCACAGGGGAAGGGGGACCCAAAAACATTCAGTACTTC.

This chain connects TRBV28 to TRBJ1-4; tentative D call: TRBD1 (5 bases). Germline V gives CDR1 MDHEN, CDR2 SYDVKM. CDR3 size: 12 residues. V gave up 3 bases and J gave up 10 bases, with 9 bases separating them. The CDR3 region is CASSLPGRKLFF. DNA of the CDR3: TGTGCCAGCAGTTTGCCAGGGCGAAAACTGTTTTTT. The whole variable domain, remainder taken from reference TRBV28 and TRBJ1-4, is DVKVTQSSRYLVKRTGEKVFLECVQDMDHENMFWYRQDPGLGLRLIYFSYDVKMKEKGDIPEGYSVSREKKERFSLILESASTNQTSMYLCASSLPGRKLFFGSGTQLSVL.

The chain recombines TRBV27 with TRBJ1-6; D remains unclear. Per germline, CDR1 MNHEY and CDR2 SMNVEV (reference sequence). Trimming left V 2 bases short and J 10 bases short, with 12 bases between. This CDR3 has 14 residues. CDR3 nucleotides: TGTGCCAGCAGTTTACCAATGGCCCTCTCACCCCTCCACTTT. It specifies CASSLPMALSPLHF.

V and J are TRBV7-2 and TRBJ2-5; 11 bases agree with TRBD1. This CDR3 contains 19 residues. CDR1 and CDR2 (germline): SGHTA, FQGNSA. The trim removed 3 bases at V and 2 bases at J, leaving 14 bases unmatched. The CDR3 region is CASSFMSGTGGFRQETQYF. As DNA, the CDR3 is TGTGCCAGCAGCTTCATGTCCGGGACAGGGGGTTTTCGGCAAGAGACCCAGTACTTC.

The rearrangement uses TRBV18 and TRBJ2-1; D is unclear. The CDR3 is made up of 11 amino acids. The germline gives CDR1 KGHSH, CDR2 LQKENI. The germline V and J ends were trimmed by 6 bases and 7 bases, with 7 bases remaining between them. This CDR3 reads CASSPGNEQFF. For the CDR3, the DNA is TGTGCCAGCTCTCCCGGGAATGAGCAGTTCTTC. The whole variable domain, remainder taken from reference TRBV18 and TRBJ2-1, is NAGVMQNPRHLVRRRGQEARLRCSPMKGHSHVYWYRQLPEEGLKFMVYLQKENIIDESGMPKERFSAEFPKEGPSILRIQQVVRGDSAAYFCASSPGNEQFFGPGTRLTVL.

The genes are TRBV12-3 or TRBV12-4 and TRBJ2-1, with no clear D. The ends were cut back, 2 bases at V and 4 bases at J, with 3 bases in the middle. The CDR3 is 12 residues long. CDR3 sequence (DNA): TGTGCCAGCAGTTTATCGTACAATGAGCAGTTCTTC. This codes for CASSLSYNEQFF.

The chain joins TRBV6-5 to TRBJ1-5, with D possibly matching TRBD1 (5 bases). Germline V gene data show CDR1 as MNHEY and CDR2 as SVGAGI. The V end was cut by 6 bases, the J end by 4 bases, with 16 bases between. The length of the CDR3 is 15 residues. The CDR3 is CASSLGRGSNQPQHF. CDR3 nucleotide sequence: TGTGCCAGCAGCTTGGGGAGGGGATCAAATCAGCCCCAGCATTTT.

The rearrangement joins TRBV30 to TRBJ1-2; D gene uncertain. Trimming pared 1 base from V and 0 bases from J, leaving 6 bases between. The CDR3 spans 13 residues. Per germline, CDR1 GTSNPN and CDR2 SVGIG (reference sequence). DNA of the CDR3: TGTGCCTGGAGTGGTCTTCCTAACTATGGCTACACCTTC. It yields the protein CAWSGLPNYGYTF.

This clone was counted a single time. CDR3 sequence reads: CASTYTSNEQFF. The CDR3 nucleotides are TGCGCCAGCACCTATACTAGCAATGAGCAGTTCTTC. The chain carries TRBV5-1 and TRBJ2-1, with D tentatively TRBD2 (5 bases). The length of the CDR3 is 12 residues. V lost 6 bases, J lost 6 bases, and 10 bases lay in between. Germline V gene data show CDR1 as SGHRS and CDR2 as YFSETQ.

This chain links TRBV27 with TRBJ1-1; D remains unclear. This CDR3 is built from 13 residues. The V end was cut by 6 bases, the J end by 0 bases, with 8 bases between. Germline CDR1 reads MNHEY; CDR2 reads SMNVEV (reference sequence). Here the CDR3 reads CASRGVVNTEAFF. The CDR3 DNA reads as TGTGCCAGCAGGGGAGTGGTGAACACTGAAGCTTTCTTT.

This chain joins TRBV11-3 and TRBJ2-5; tentative D call: TRBD2 (5 bases). CDR1 is SGHNT, CDR2 YENEEA, per germline. Between the trimmed V and J ends, which lost 2 bases and 3 bases, there was a span of 7 bases. The CDR3 runs 13 residues. The CDR3 loop is CASSLNGKETQYF. CDR3 DNA sequence: TGTGCCAGCAGCTTAAACGGGAAAGAGACCCAGTACTTC.

On this clone: A read error may account for a junction end that differs from germline. The gene calls are TRBV6-6 and TRBJ1-2, with 10 bases identical to TRBD1. Germline CDR1 and CDR2: MNHNY and SVGAGI (reference sequence). CDR3 length: 13 residues. CDR3 sequence: CASSYLQGQGVAF. Here the CDR3 DNA reads TGTGCCAGCAGTTACCTTCAAGGACAGGGGGTGGCCTTC.

This chain joins TRBV5-4 and TRBJ2-7, with TRBD1 identical over 7 bases. The CDR3 extends over 12 amino acids. The germline V gene encodes CDR1 SGHNT and CDR2 YYREEE (reference sequence). With V trimmed by 4 bases and J by 3 bases, 1 base remained unmatched. DNA for the CDR3: TGTGCCAGCAGCCGGGACAGCTACGAGCAGTACTTC. It translates to CASSRDSYEQYF.

The rearrangement uses TRBV10-3 and TRBJ2-7, with D possibly being TRBD2 (5 bases). Per the germline V gene, CDR1 is ENHRY and CDR2 is SYGVKD. The V and J ends lost 6 bases and 0 bases respectively, with 12 bases between them. The CDR3 is 14 residues long. For the CDR3, the DNA is TGTGCCATCAGCGTCGGGGTCGACTCCTACGAGCAGTACTTC. It encodes CAISVGVDSYEQYF.

This chain joins TRBV10-3 and TRBJ2-3; TRBD2 aligns across 8 bases. Germline values: CDR1 ENHRY, CDR2 SYGVKD. The CDR3 length is 14 residues. J gave up 4 bases and V 10 bases, and 10 bases lay outside the gene matches. CDR3 in amino acids: CATGGDRSPDTQYF. In DNA, the CDR3 is TGTGCCACCGGGGGGGACCGCTCTCCAGATACGCAGTATTTT.

The CDR3: CASSQAYRAQETQYF. CDR3 DNA: TGCGCCAGCAGCCAAGCGTACAGAGCTCAAGAGACCCAGTACTTC. V usage is TRBV4-3 and J usage is TRBJ2-5; no clear D. The V gene lost 1 base and the J gene lost 2 bases, with 11 bases spanning the gap. This CDR3 region has 15 residues. Looked up from germline, CDR1 is LGHNA and CDR2 is YSLEER.

This sequence joins TRBV7-2 and TRBJ2-1, with 9 positions matching TRBD2. The CDR3 runs 13 residues. The junction had 5 bases not matched to a gene; V was cut back by 4 bases and J by 10 bases. Germline V CDR1 and CDR2: SGHTA, FQGNSA. The CDR3 sequence is CASSSSSGREQFF. The CDR3 DNA is TGTGCCAGCAGCTCCAGTAGCGGGAGAGAGCAGTTCTTC.

The chain recombines TRBV6-5 with TRBJ2-2; 8 nucleotides match TRBD2. From germline, CDR1 is MNHEY and CDR2 SVGAGI. Germline trimming cut 5 bases from V and 6 bases from J; bases unmatched to any gene: 2. This CDR3 contains 13 residues. The CDR3 loop is CASSHGGAGELFF. In DNA, the CDR3 is TGTGCCAGCAGTCACGGGGGGGCCGGGGAGCTGTTTTTT.

The chain recombines TRBV5-4 with TRBJ2-5; 8 nucleotides align to TRBD2. Looked up from germline, CDR1 is SGHNT and CDR2 is YYREEE (reference sequence). The CDR3 covers 15 residues. V lost 4 bases, J lost 5 bases, and 10 bases stayed unmatched. The CDR3 region has the DNA TGTGCCAGCAGCCCTCTTACCGGCGGGGGGGAGACCCAGTACTTC. Translation: CASSPLTGGGETQYF.

This chain links TRBV29-1 with TRBJ2-5; D may be TRBD1 (5 bases). This CDR3 spans 12 amino acids. Germline CDR1 is SQVTM and CDR2 is ANQGSEA. Trimming stripped 6 bases from V and 5 bases from J, with 13 bases between. DNA of the CDR3: TGCAGCGTCCCAGGGTTGGGGGAGACCCAGTACTTC. This codes for CSVPGLGETQYF. Variable domain in full (rest from reference TRBV29-1 and TRBJ2-5): SAVISQKPSRDICQRGTSLTIQCQVDSQVTMMFWYRQQPGQSLTLIATANQGSEATYESGFVIDKFPISRPNLTFSTLTVSNMSPEDSSIYLCSVPGLGETQYFGPGTRLLVL.